The source of this T cell receptor (beta chain) is a study of shared clonotypes between healthy human individuals. Study-wide findings and caveats: The study found lower generation probabilities in non-shared clonotypes than in those shared by all four donors. Among the subsets, naive ones generally showed larger estimated richness than memory ones.

Germline lookup yields CDR1 SGHNT and CDR2 YYREEE (reference sequence). The V end was cut by 2 bases, the J end by 0 bases, with 11 bases between. This CDR3 comprises 15 residues. There were no recent acute infections or vaccinations among the donors, who were healthy HIV-negative adults. TCRdb keeps only in-frame clones here, not all; method: immunoSEQ multiplex PCR. The profile covers about 1.1 million clones, with 75% to 85% appearing a single time and more than 0.5% taken by the ten largest. Turning to this clone: Its antigen remains unidentified.

The rearrangement joins TRBV5-4 to TRBJ1-2; D not certain. Sequencing was done on a sample of memory CD4+ T cells from PBMCs. Subset meaning: CD45RA-negative fraction. This TCR was recovered from a young man in good health. Some clones in this sample may be carry-over from other donors' samples. The CDR3 DNA sequence: TGTGCCAGCAGCTTCGGGAGCCCCACTAACTATGGCTACACCTTC. Its translation is CASSFGSPTNYGYTF.